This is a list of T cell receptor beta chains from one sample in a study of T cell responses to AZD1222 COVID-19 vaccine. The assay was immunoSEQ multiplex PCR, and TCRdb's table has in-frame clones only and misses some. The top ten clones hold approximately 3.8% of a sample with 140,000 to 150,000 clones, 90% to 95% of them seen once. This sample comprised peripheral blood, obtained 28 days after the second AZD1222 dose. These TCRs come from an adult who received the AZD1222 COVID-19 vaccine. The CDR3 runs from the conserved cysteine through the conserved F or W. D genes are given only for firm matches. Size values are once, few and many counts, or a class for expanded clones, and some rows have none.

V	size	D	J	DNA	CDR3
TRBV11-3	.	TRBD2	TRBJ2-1	TGTGCCAGCAGCTTGTGGGGGGGTCAATATGAGCAGTTCTTC	CASSLWGGQYEQFF
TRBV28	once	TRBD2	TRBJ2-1	TGTGCCAGCAAATTAATTAGTGATAGGCTAGCGGCTTACAATGAGCAGTTCTTC	CASKLISDRLAAYNEQFF
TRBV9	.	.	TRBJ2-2	TGTGCCAGCTCCCGAGGGCGCCTGACCGGGGAGCTGTTTTTT	CASSRGRLTGELFF
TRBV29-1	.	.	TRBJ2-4	TGCAGCGTTGAAGGGACGGCAAAAAACATTCAGTACTTC	CSVEGTAKNIQYF
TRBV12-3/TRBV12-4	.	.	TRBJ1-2	TGTGCCAGCAGTTTAGGTCCCTGGGGTCCTCCACCCTTC	CASSLGPWGPPPF
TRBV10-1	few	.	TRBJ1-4	TGCGCCAGCAGGGGAAGACGATTTACTTTGGGAGAAAAACTGTTTTTT	CASRGRRFTLGEKLFF
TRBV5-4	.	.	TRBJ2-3	TGTGCCAGCAGCTTGGATCCGGCGGGCACAGATACGCAGTATTTT	CASSLDPAGTDTQYF
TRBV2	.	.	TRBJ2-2	TGTGCCAGGGCACACAGGGAAACCGGGGAGCTGTTTTTT	CARAHRETGELFF
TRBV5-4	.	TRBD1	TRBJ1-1	TGTGCCAGCAGCCGGGACAGGCAAGAAGCTTTCTTT	CASSRDRQEAFF
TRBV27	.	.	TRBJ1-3	TGTGCCAGCAGTTTAATAGGGGAGGGAAACACCATATATTTT	CASSLIGEGNTIYF
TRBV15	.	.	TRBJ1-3	TGTGCCACCAGCAGAGCAGGGAGCCGAAACACCATATATTTT	CATSRAGSRNTIYF